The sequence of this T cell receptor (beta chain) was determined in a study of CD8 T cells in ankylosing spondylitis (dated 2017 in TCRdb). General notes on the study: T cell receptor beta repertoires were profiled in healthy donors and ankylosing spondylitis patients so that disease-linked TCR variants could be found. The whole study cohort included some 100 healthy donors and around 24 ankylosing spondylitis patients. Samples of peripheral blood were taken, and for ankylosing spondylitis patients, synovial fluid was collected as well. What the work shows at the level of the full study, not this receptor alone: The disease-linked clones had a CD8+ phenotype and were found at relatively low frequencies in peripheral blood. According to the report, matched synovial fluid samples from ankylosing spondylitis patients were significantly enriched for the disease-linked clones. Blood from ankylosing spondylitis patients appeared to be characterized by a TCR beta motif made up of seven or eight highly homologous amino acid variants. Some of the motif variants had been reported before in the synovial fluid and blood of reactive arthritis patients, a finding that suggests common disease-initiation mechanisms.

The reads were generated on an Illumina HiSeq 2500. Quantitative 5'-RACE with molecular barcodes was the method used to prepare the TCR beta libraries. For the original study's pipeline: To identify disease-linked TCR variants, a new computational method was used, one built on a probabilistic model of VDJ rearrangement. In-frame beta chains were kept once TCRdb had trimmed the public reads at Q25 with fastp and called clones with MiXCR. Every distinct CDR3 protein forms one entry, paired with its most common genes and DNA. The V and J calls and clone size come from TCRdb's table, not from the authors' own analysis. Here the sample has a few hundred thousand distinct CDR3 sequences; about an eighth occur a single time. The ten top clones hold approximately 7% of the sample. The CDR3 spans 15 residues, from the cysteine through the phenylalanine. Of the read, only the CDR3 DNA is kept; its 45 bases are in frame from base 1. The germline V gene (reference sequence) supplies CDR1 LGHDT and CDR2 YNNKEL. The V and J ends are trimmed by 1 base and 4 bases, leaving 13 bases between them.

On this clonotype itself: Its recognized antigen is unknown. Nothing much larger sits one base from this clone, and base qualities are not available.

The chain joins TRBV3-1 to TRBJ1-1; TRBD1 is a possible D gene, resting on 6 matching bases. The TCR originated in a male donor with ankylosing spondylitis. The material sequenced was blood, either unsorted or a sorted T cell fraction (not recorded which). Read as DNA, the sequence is TGTGCCAGCAGCCAAGGGTTGGCGGGGGCCACTGAAGCTTTCTTT. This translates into CASSQGLAGATEAFF.